These 20 T cell receptor beta chains were all obtained from the same sample, sequenced in a study of T cell changes during pregnancy in multiple sclerosis. Sequencing used immunoSEQ multiplex PCR; TCRdb keeps in-frame clones, though not all of them. The profile covers tens of thousands of clones, with about 92% appearing a single time and just under 0.2% taken by the ten largest. The starting material was CD4+ T cells from peripheral blood mononuclear cells, obtained in the second trimester of pregnancy. These receptors originate from a female donor with multiple sclerosis, enrolled in a pregnancy study.

The chain combines TRBV18 with TRBJ2-7, with 10 bases fitting TRBD1. The germline V gene encodes CDR1 KGHSH and CDR2 LQKENI. V shed 3 bases and J 4 bases; nucleotides not matched to a gene: 3. The CDR3 covers 14 residues. This CDR3 reads CASSPTGQGYEQYF. The CDR3 DNA sequence: TGTGCCAGCTCACCGACGGGACAGGGGTACGAGCAGTACTTC.

The gene calls are TRBV4-1 and TRBJ1-1; D is ambiguous. The V and J ends lost 1 base and 11 bases respectively, with 14 bases between them. Germline V CDR1 and CDR2: MGHRA, YSYEKL. This CDR3 has 13 amino acids. CDR3 nucleotides: TGCGCCAGCAGCCAAGGTGAGGAGGTCCGGGCTTTCTTT. Amino acid sequence: CASSQGEEVRAFF.

This clone was detected only once. The rearrangement joins TRBV5-6 to TRBJ1-5; D call uncertain. CDR1 is SGHDT and CDR2 is YYEEEE in the germline V gene. V was cut by 4 bases and J by 4 bases, with 12 bases left in between. The CDR3 runs 14 residues. CDR3 region: CASSLGRGNQPQHF. Written as DNA, the CDR3 is TGTGCCAGCAGCCTCGGACGGGGAAATCAGCCCCAGCATTTT.

This sequence joins TRBV19 and TRBJ2-4, with D possibly being TRBD2 (6 bases). This CDR3 has 15 amino acids. V lost 3 bases to trimming and J lost 5 bases, with 14 bases between them. In germline, CDR1 is LNHDA, CDR2 SQIVND (reference sequence). The CDR3 DNA reads as TGTGCCAGTAGTATTATTGTCAGGAGGGAAAACATTCAGTACTTC. Amino acid sequence: CASSIIVRRENIQYF.

The rearrangement joins TRBV18 to TRBJ1-1, with TRBD1 matching 8 bases. CDR1 and CDR2 from the germline V gene are KGHSH and LQKENI. The trim removed 4 bases at V and 1 base at J, leaving 8 bases unmatched. This CDR3 region has 16 residues. Written as DNA, the CDR3 is TGTGCCAGCTCACAGAGACAGGGGACCTCGAACACTGAAGCTTTCTTT. Its protein product is CASSQRQGTSNTEAFF.

This clone was seen a single time. J is TRBJ2-7 and V is TRBV9, with 11 bases fitting TRBD2. The germline gives CDR1 SGDLS, CDR2 YYNGEE. Trimming at V came to 4 bases and at J to 3 bases, leaving 12 bases not matched to a gene. The CDR3 contains 17 residues. The CDR3: CASSPRLAGGPNYEQYF. CDR3 bases: TGTGCCAGCAGCCCCCGGCTAGCGGGAGGCCCGAACTACGAGCAGTACTTC.

The chain has TRBV7-2 and TRBJ2-2; TRBD2 matches at 9 bases. The V gene's germline CDR1 is SGHTA and CDR2 FQGNSA. V lost 2 bases, J lost 1 base, and 11 bases stayed unmatched. The CDR3 runs 19 residues. The CDR3 DNA sequence: TGTGCCAGCAGCTTATTCCCAGCGGGGGGTTCCCAGAACACCGGGGAGCTGTTTTTT. Translation gives CASSLFPAGGSQNTGELFF.

The J gene is TRBJ1-6, the V gene TRBV4-2; 12 bases match TRBD1. V dropped 0 bases and J dropped 2; count of bases not matched to a gene: 5. The CDR3 has 19 residues. Germline V gene data show CDR1 as LGHNA and CDR2 as YNFKEQ. The CDR3 nucleotides read TGTGCCAGCAGCCAAGAGTACGGGACAGGGGGCGCCTATAATTCACCCCTCCACTTT. This gives the protein CASSQEYGTGGAYNSPLHF.

The CDR3 protein is CASSPVLSGELFF. The CDR3 region has the DNA TGTGCCAGTAGTCCCGTTCTGTCCGGGGAGCTGTTTTTT. The chain couples TRBV19 to TRBJ2-2; D is unclear. With 5 bases removed from V and 6 bases from J, the gap between germline ends came to 10 bases. The CDR3 spans 13 residues. Germline V gene lookup returns CDR1 LNHDA and CDR2 SQIVND (reference sequence). Together with reference TRBV19 and TRBJ2-2, the CDR3 gives the full variable domain: DGGITQSPKYLFRKEGQNVTLSCEQNLNHDAMYWYRQDPGQGLRLIYYSQIVNDFQKGDIAEGYSVSREKKESFPLTVTSAQKNPTAFYLCASSPVLSGELFFGEGSRLTVL.

V is TRBV15 and J is TRBJ2-1, with 7 bases aligning to TRBD1. The CDR3 has 13 residues. Looked up from germline, CDR1 is LNHNV and CDR2 is YYDKDF (reference sequence). Trimming cost V 5 bases and J 4 bases; bases outside gene matches: 2. CDR3 bases: TGTGCCACCAGCTGGGACAGATACAATGAGCAGTTCTTC. This sequence encodes CATSWDRYNEQFF.

V usage is TRBV27 and J usage is TRBJ2-2; 9 bases map to TRBD1. Unmatched junction bases numbered 7, after V lost 4 bases and J lost 1 base. The length of the CDR3 is 17 residues. Germline-derived CDR1 and CDR2 are MNHEY and SMNVEV (reference sequence). The CDR3 nucleotides read TGTGCCAGCAGTTCCTACTCGGGACAGGGGAACACCGGGGAGCTGTTTTTT. It translates to CASSSYSGQGNTGELFF.

The CDR3 nucleotides read TGTGCCTGGTGGGCACAGGCCTCTTTCGGCTACACCTTC. Translated, it gives CAWWAQASFGYTF. The J gene is TRBJ1-2, the V gene TRBV30, with D possibly being TRBD1 (5 bases). The CDR3 is made up of 13 amino acids. Germline CDR1 reads GTSNPN; CDR2 reads SVGIG (reference sequence). V lost 5 bases and J lost 8, with 18 bases in between.

The CDR3 sequence: CASSEQGDTGELFF. The DNA of the CDR3 is TGTGCCAGCAGTGAACAGGGTGACACCGGGGAGCTGTTTTTT. The rearrangement uses TRBV25-1 and TRBJ2-2, with TRBD1 as a possible D gene (5 bases). Germline V gives CDR1 MGHDK, CDR2 SYGVNS. V lost 2 bases, J lost 3 bases, and 7 bases lay in between. This CDR3 is 14 amino acids long.

The V and J genes are TRBV30 and TRBJ2-7, with D possibly matching TRBD1 (6 bases). CDR1 and CDR2 from the germline V gene are GTSNPN and SVGIG (reference sequence). Trimming stripped 0 bases from V and 1 base from J, with 13 bases between. This CDR3 comprises 15 residues. Here the CDR3 reads CAWSVGQLLSYEQYF. The CDR3 nucleotides read TGTGCCTGGAGTGTAGGACAGCTATTATCCTACGAGCAGTACTTC. Full variable domain (remainder filled in from reference TRBV30 and TRBJ2-7): SQTIHQWPATLVQPVGSPLSLECTVEGTSNPNLYWYRQAAGRGLQLLFYSVGIGQISSEVPQNLSASRPQDRQFILSSKKLLLSDSGFYLCAWSVGQLLSYEQYFGPGTRLTVT.

This chain connects TRBV18 to TRBJ2-2; TRBD2 matches 12 bases. This CDR3 has 16 residues. Germline V CDR1 and CDR2: KGHSH, LQKENI. The junction had 6 bases not matched to a gene; V was cut back by 6 bases and J by 4 bases. Here the CDR3 reads CASSPRTSGVTGELFF. CDR3 bases: TGTGCCAGCTCTCCGAGGACTAGCGGGGTCACCGGGGAGCTGTTTTTT.

This chain joins TRBV2 and TRBJ1-5, with 9 bases lining up with TRBD1. J gave up 5 bases and V 5 bases, and 7 bases lay outside the gene matches. Germline CDR1 and CDR2: SNHLY and FYNNEI. This CDR3 region has 15 residues. In DNA, the CDR3 is TGTGCCAGCAGTTCCGGGACAGGGTTCTATCAGCCCCAGCATTTT. Protein product: CASSSGTGFYQPQHF. The full variable domain, with the rest looked up from reference TRBV2 and TRBJ1-5, is EPEVTQTPSHQVTQMGQEVILRCVPISNHLYFYWYRQILGQKVEFLVSFYNNEISEKSEIFDDQFSVERPDGSNFTLKIRSTKLEDSAMYFCASSSGTGFYQPQHFGDGTRLSIL.

The chain carries TRBV28 and TRBJ1-2, with D unclear. Trimming left V 2 bases short and J 8 bases short, with 9 bases between. The V gene's germline CDR1 is MDHEN and CDR2 SYDVKM. This CDR3 has 12 amino acids. CDR3 region: CASSLGARGYTF. In DNA, the CDR3 is TGTGCCAGCAGTTTAGGAGCACGAGGCTACACCTTC.

The chain has TRBV6-6 and TRBJ2-5; 9 bases map to TRBD2. CDR1 MNHNY and CDR2 SVGAGI come from the germline V gene (reference sequence). V was pared by 7 bases and J by 1 base, with 4 bases of the junction left unmatched. The CDR3 spans 14 residues. CDR3 in DNA: TGTGCCAGCACAGCGGGAGGTCCCCAAGAGACCCAGTACTTC. This sequence encodes CASTAGGPQETQYF.

This clone was counted once. V usage is TRBV27 and J usage is TRBJ1-1; TRBD1 is a possible D gene (6 bases). V gave up 6 bases and J gave up 2 bases, with 16 bases separating them. The CDR3 length is 15 residues. Germline V CDR1 and CDR2: MNHEY, SMNVEV (reference sequence). The CDR3 coding sequence is TGTGCCAGCAGCAAGTGGGACAAACCAAACACTGAAGCTTTCTTT. As protein: CASSKWDKPNTEAFF.

The chain joins TRBV7-9 to TRBJ1-1; no firm D call. CDR3 length equals 13 residues. Per the germline V gene, CDR1 is SEHNR and CDR2 is FQNEAQ (reference sequence). V lost 4 bases to trimming and J lost 1 base, with 7 bases between them. DNA for the CDR3: TGTGCCAGCAGCTCTAGCGGGAACACTGAAGCTTTCTTT. Translating gives CASSSSGNTEAFF. Filled out from reference TRBV7-9 and TRBJ1-1, the complete variable domain reads DTGVSQNPRHKITKRGQNVTFRCDPISEHNRLYWYRQTLGQGPEFLTYFQNEAQLEKSRLLSDRFSAERPKGSFSTLEIQRTEQGDSAMYLCASSSSGNTEAFFGQGTRLTVV.